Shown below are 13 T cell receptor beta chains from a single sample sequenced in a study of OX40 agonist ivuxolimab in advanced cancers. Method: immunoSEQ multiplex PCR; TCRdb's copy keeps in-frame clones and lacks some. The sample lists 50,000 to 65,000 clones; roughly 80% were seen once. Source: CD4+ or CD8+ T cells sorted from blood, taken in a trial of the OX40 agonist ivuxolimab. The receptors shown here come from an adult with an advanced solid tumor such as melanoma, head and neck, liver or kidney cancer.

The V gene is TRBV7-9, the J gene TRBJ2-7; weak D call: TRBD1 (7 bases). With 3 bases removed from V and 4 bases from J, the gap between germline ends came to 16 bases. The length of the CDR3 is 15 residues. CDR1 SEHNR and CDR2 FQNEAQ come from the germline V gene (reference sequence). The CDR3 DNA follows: TGTGCCAGCAGCTTTACAGGGGCGGGGAATTACGAGCAGTACTTC. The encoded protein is CASSFTGAGNYEQYF.

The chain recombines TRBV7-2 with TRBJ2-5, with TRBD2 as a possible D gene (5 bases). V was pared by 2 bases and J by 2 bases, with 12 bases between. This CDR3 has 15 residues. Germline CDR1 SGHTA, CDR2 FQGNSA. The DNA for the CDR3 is TGTGCCAGCAGCTTACCGGGGTCTATACAAGAGACCCAGTACTTC. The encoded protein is CASSLPGSIQETQYF. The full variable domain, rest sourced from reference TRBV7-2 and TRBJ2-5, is GAGVSQSPSNKVTEKGKDVELRCDPISGHTALYWYRQSLGQGLEFLIYFQGNSAPDKSGLPSDRFSAERTGGSVSTLTIQRTQQEDSAVYLCASSLPGSIQETQYFGPGTRLLVL.

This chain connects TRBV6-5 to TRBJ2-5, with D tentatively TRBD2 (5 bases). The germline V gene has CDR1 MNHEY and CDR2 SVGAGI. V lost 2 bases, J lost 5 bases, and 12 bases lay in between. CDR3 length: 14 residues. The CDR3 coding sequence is TGTGCCAGCAGTTACAGTCCGGGGATGGAGACCCAGTACTTC. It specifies CASSYSPGMETQYF.

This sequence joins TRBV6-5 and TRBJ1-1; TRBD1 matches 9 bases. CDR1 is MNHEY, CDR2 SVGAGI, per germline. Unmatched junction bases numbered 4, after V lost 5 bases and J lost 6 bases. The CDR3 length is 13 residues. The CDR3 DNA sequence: TGTGCCAGCAGTGGGGACAGGGTCGCTGAAGCTTTCTTT. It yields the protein CASSGDRVAEAFF.

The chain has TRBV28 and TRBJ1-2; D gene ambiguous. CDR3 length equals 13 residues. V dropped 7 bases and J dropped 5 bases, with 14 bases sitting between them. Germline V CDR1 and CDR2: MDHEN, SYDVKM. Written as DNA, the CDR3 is TGTGCCAGCAAAACCTCCGGATATTATGGCTACACCTTC. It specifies CASKTSGYYGYTF.

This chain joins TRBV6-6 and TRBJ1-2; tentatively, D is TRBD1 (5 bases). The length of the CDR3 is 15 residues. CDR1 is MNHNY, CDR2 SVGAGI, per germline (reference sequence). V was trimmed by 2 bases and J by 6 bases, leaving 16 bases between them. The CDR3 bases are TGTGCCAGCAGTTACGACGGCGGGGCTATAAATGGCTACACCTTC. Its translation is CASSYDGGAINGYTF.

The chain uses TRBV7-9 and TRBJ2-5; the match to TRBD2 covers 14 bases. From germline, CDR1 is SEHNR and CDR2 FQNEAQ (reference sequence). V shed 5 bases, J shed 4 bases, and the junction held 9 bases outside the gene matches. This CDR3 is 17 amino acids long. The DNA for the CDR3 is TGTGCCAGCAGCACCGACCGACTAGCGGGGGGGCGAGAGACCCAGTACTTC. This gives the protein CASSTDRLAGGRETQYF.

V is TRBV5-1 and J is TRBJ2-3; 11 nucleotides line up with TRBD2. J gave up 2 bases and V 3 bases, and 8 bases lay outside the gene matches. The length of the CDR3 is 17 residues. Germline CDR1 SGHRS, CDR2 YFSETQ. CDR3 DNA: TGCGCCAGCAGCTCCCGGGTAGCGGGGGGGTCCACAGATACGCAGTATTTT. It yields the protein CASSSRVAGGSTDTQYF.

CDR3 nucleotides: TGTGCCAGCAGCCTCACCGGGGAGCTGTTTTTT. Translated: CASSLTGELFF. The J gene is TRBJ2-2, the V gene TRBV28; D not certain. V shed 6 bases and J shed 4 bases, with 3 bases lying between them. The CDR3 is 11 amino acids. The V gene's germline CDR1 is MDHEN and CDR2 SYDVKM.

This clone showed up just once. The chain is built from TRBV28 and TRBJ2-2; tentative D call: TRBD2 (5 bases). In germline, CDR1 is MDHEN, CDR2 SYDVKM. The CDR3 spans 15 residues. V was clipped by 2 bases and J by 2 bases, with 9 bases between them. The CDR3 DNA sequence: TGTGCCAGCAGTTTAGGCGGGCCCAACACCGGGGAGCTGTTTTTT. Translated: CASSLGGPNTGELFF. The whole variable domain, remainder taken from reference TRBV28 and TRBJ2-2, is DVKVTQSSRYLVKRTGEKVFLECVQDMDHENMFWYRQDPGLGLRLIYFSYDVKMKEKGDIPEGYSVSREKKERFSLILESASTNQTSMYLCASSLGGPNTGELFFGEGSRLTVL.

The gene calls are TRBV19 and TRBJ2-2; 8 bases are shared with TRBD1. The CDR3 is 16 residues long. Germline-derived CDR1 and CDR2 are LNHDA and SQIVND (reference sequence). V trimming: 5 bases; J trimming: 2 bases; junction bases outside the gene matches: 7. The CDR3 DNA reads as TGTGCCAGTAGTTCATTGACAGGGGCTAACACCGGGGAGCTGTTTTTT. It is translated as CASSSLTGANTGELFF.

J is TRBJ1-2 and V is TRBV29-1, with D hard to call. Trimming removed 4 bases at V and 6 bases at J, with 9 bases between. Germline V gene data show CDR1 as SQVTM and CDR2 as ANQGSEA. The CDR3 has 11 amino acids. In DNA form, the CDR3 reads TGCAGCGTTGGGGCAGGTCATGGCTACACCTTC. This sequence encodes CSVGAGHGYTF.

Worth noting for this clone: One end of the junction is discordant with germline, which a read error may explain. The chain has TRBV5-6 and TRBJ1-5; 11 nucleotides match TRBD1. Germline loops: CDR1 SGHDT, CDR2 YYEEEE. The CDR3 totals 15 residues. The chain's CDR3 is CASSLGTGGIQPQHF. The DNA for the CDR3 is TGTGCCAGCAGTTTGGGGACAGGGGGTATTCAGCCCCAGCATTTT.